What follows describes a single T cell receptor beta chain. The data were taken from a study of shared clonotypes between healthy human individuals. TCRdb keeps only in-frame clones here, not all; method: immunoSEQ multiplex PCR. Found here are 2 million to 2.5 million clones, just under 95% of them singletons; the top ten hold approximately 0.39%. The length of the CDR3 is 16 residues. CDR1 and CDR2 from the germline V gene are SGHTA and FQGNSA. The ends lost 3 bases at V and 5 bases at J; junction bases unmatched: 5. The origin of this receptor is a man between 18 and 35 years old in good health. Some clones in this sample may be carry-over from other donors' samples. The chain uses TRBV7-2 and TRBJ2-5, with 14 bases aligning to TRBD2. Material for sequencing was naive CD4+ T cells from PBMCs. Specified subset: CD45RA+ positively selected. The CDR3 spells CASSFRRTSGRETQYF. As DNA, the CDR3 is TGTGCCAGCAGCTTCCGTCGGACTAGCGGGAGGGAGACCCAGTACTTC. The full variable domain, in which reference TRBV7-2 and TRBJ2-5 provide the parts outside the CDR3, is GAGVSQSPSNKVTEKGKDVELRCDPISGHTALYWYRQSLGQGLEFLIYFQGNSAPDKSGLPSDRFSAERTGGSVSTLTIQRTQQEDSAVYLCASSFRRTSGRETQYFGPGTRLLVL.